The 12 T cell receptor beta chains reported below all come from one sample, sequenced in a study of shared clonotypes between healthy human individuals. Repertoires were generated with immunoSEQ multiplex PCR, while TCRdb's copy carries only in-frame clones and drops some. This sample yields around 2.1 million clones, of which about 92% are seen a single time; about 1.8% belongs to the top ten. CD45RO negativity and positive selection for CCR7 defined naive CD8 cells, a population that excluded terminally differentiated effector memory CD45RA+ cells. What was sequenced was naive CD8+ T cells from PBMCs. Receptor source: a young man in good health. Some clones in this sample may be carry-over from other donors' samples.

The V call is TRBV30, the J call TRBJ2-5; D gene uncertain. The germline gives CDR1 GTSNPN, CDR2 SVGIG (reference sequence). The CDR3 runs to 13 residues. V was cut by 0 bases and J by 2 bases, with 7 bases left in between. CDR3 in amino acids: CAWSVSGQETQYF. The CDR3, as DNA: TGTGCCTGGAGTGTGTCTGGGCAAGAGACCCAGTACTTC.

This chain's CDR3 is CASSTSGAVQETQYF. The DNA for the CDR3 is TGTGCCAGCAGCACCAGTGGGGCGGTACAAGAGACCCAGTACTTC. The genes are TRBV13 and TRBJ2-5; a possible D gene is TRBD1 (5 bases). The CDR3 extends over 15 amino acids. Germline CDR1 PRHDT, CDR2 FYEKMQ (reference sequence). Trimming removed 5 bases from V and 2 bases from J, with 15 bases in between.

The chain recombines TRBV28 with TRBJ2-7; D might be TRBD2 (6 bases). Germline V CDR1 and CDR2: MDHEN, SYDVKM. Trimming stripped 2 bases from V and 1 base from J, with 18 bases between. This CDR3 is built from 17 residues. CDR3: CASSLKKGGLLSYEQYF. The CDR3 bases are TGTGCCAGCAGTTTAAAGAAGGGAGGATTACTGTCCTACGAGCAGTACTTC.

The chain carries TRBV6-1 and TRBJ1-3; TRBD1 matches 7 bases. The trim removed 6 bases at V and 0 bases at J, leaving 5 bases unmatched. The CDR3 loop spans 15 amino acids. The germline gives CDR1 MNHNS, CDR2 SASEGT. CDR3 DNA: TGTGCCAGCAGGGGAAGGGACAGCTCTGGAAACACCATATATTTT. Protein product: CASRGRDSSGNTIYF.

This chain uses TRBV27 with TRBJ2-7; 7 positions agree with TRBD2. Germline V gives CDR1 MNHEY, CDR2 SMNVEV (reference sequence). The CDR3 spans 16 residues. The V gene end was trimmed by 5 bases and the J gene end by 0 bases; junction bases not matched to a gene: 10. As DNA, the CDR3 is TGTGCCAGCAGTACTTCAACTAGCGCGCCCTCCTACGAGCAGTACTTC. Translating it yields CASSTSTSAPSYEQYF.

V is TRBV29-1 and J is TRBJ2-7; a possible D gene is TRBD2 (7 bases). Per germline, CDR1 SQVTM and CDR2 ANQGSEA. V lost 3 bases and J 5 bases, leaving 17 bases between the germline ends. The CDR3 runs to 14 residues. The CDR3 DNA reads TGCAGCGTTGACGAGGGGGGGCGATTGAACGAGCAGTACTTC. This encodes CSVDEGGRLNEQYF.

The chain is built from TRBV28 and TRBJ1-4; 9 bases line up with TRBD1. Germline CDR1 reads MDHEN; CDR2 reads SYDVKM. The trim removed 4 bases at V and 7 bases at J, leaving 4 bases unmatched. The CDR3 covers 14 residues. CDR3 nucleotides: TGTGCCAGCAGTTCACAGGGGGCGGGTGAAAAACTGTTTTTT. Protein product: CASSSQGAGEKLFF.

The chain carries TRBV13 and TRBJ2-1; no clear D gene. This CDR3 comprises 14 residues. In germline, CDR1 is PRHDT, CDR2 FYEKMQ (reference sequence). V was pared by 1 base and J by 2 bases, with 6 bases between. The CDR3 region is CASSLAGTYNEQFF. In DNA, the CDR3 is TGTGCCAGCAGCTTAGCGGGCACCTACAATGAGCAGTTCTTC.

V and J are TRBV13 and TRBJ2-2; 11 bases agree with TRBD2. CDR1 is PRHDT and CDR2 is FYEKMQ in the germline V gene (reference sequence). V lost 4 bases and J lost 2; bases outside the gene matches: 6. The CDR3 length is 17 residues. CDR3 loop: CASSSRGLAVNTGELFF. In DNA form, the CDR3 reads TGTGCCAGCAGCTCCCGGGGACTAGCGGTAAACACCGGGGAGCTGTTTTTT.

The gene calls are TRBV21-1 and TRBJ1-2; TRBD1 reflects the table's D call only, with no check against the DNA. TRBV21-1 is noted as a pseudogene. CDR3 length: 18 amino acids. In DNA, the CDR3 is TGTGCCAGCAGCCCTGGCAGGGTCCCAATGTCCCAGGAAAATGGCTACACCTTC. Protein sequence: CASSPGRVPMSQENGYTF.

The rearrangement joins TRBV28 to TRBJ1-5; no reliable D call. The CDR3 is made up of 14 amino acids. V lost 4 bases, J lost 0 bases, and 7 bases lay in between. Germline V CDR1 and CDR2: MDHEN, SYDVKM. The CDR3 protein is CASSSDPSNQPQHF. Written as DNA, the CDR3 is TGTGCCAGCAGTTCGGACCCTAGCAATCAGCCCCAGCATTTT.

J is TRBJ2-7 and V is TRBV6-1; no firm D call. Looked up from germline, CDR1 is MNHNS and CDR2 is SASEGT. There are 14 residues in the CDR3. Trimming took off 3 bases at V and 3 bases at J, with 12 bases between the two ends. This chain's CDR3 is CASSDGSPGYEQYF. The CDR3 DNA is TGTGCCAGCAGTGATGGCAGTCCGGGCTACGAGCAGTACTTC.